A selection of T cell receptor beta chains follows, all from one sample in a study of T-cell reconstitution after alpha-beta-depleted transplantation in children. TCRdb passed the PCR reads through MiXCR, listing each CDR3 protein once. The table has around 800,000 distinct CDR3 sequences, 16% seen once. The sequencing used PBMCs, mostly from graft donor cells, collected 360 days after TCRalphabeta/CD19-depleted stem cell transplant. Source of these receptors: a male patient aged 10 to 17 who had a stem cell transplant for acute lymphoblastic leukemia, so the T cells may come from the graft donor. Both conserved end residues are part of each CDR3. The order of the fields is J gene, D gene, V gene, clone size, CDR3 DNA, CDR3 protein. The D gene is left open where the match is weak. A row's size may be missing; if present it is once, few, many or a size class.

TRBJ1-3,.,TRBV7-8,few,TGTGCCAGCAGACCGGGACCGCTCTCTGGAAACACCATATATTTT,CASRPGPLSGNTIYF
TRBJ2-5,.,TRBV7-7,many,TGTGCCAGCAGCCGGACGTCGCTACAAGAGACCCAGTACTTC,CASSRTSLQETQYF
TRBJ2-3,.,TRBV20-1,few,TGCAGTGCTAGAGATGTGCCGGATACGCAGTATTTT,CSARDVPDTQYF
TRBJ2-7,.,TRBV20-1,.,TGCAGTGCTAGGGTGGGTGAAGGGGTTCTCTACGAGCAGTACTTC,CSARVGEGVLYEQYF
TRBJ2-3,.,TRBV20-1,.,TGCAGTGCTAGAGATTTGGGCCTAGCTGGCACAGATACGCAGTATTTT,CSARDLGLAGTDTQYF
TRBJ2-3,TRBD2,TRBV10-3,.,TGTGCCATCAGTGAGCCGGCGCTAGCGGGAGCCGATACGCAGTATTTT,CAISEPALAGADTQYF
TRBJ1-2,.,TRBV27,.,TGTGCCAGCAGTTTAAGTGACCGGGGCTTCTATGGCTACACCTTC,CASSLSDRGFYGYTF
TRBJ2-5,.,TRBV12-3/TRBV12-4,.,TGTGCCAGCAGTCCGGGACTGACTAAAGAGACCCAGTACTTC,CASSPGLTKETQYF
TRBJ2-7,.,TRBV6-5,once,TGTGCCAGCAGTTATTTTCCAGTATCCTACGAGCAGTACTTC,CASSYFPVSYEQYF
TRBJ2-7,.,TRBV20-1,many,TGCAGTGCTAGAGGGGCTTACGAGCAGTACTTC,CSARGAYEQYF
TRBJ2-7,TRBD2,TRBV5-4,few,TGTGCCAGCAGCTTGAGCCCTATAGGACTAGCGGGAAAGTCCTCCTACGAGCAGTACTTC,CASSLSPIGLAGKSSYEQYF
TRBJ2-1,TRBD2,TRBV11-1,.,TGTGCCAGCAGCTTATTTAGAGCGGGAGGGGGGGTAGACAATGAGCAGTTCTTC,CASSLFRAGGGVDNEQFF
TRBJ2-7,TRBD2,TRBV7-6,few,TGTGCCAGCGTCCCTGGCGGGAGCTACGAGCAGTACTTC,CASVPGGSYEQYF
TRBJ2-5,.,TRBV2,.,TGTGCCCTCCACCCCGGAGCTAGTGGTGAGACCCAGTACTTC,CALHPGASGETQYF
TRBJ2-1,.,TRBV27,many,TGTGCCAGCAGTTTACTAGGACGTAATGAGCAGTTCTTC,CASSLLGRNEQFF
TRBJ2-5,TRBD2,TRBV7-9,few,TGTGCCAGCAGCTTGCTCCCGACTGGACTAGCTGGTGAGACCCAGTACTTC,CASSLLPTGLAGETQYF
TRBJ2-3,.,TRBV6-1,few,TGTGCCAGCAGGGACACCCCGGGAAGAGATACGCAGTATTTT,CASRDTPGRDTQYF
TRBJ1-5,.,TRBV5-1,few,TGCGCCAGCCTACATAGCAATCAGCCCCAGCATTTT,CASLHSNQPQHF
TRBJ1-2,.,TRBV12-3/TRBV12-4,.,TGTGCCAGTAGCAAGGCAGAAAACCGCTATGGCTACACCTTC,CASSKAENRYGYTF
TRBJ2-1,.,TRBV29-1,.,TGCAGCGCGCAGGGTAATGAGCAGTTCTTC,CSAQGNEQFF
TRBJ1-2,TRBD1,TRBV5-1,few,TGCGCCAGCAGCCCCAGGACAGGGGGTGGCTATGGCTACACCTTC,CASSPRTGGGYGYTF
TRBJ1-1,.,TRBV20-1,many,TGCAGTGCCAAGGGTTGGGGGCCCGACAGGCCCTTGAACACTGAAGCTTTCTTT,CSAKGWGPDRPLNTEAFF